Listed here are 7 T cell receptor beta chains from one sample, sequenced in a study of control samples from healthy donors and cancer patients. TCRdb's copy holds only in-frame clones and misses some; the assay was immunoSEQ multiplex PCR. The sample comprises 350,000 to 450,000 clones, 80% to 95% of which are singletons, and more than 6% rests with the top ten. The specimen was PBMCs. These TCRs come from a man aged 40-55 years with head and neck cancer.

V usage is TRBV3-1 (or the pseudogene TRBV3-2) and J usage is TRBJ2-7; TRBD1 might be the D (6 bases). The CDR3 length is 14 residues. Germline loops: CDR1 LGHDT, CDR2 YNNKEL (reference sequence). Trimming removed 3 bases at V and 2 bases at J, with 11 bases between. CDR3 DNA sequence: TGTGCCAGCAGCCAGGACAGTAGCCCCTACGAGCAGTACTTC. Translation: CASSQDSSPYEQYF.

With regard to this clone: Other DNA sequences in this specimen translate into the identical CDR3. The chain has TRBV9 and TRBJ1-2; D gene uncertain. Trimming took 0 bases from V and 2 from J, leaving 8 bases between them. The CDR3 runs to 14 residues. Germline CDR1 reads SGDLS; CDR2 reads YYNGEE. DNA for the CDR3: TGTGCCAGCAGCGTAGTTGGAGGGAACTATGGCTACACCTTC. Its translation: CASSVVGGNYGYTF.

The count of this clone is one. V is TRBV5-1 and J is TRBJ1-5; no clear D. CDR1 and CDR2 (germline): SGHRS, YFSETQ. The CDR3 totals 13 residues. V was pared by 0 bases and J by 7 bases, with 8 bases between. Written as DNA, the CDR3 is TGCGCCAGCAGCTTGGCCTTTGACCAGCCCCAGCATTTT. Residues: CASSLAFDQPQHF.

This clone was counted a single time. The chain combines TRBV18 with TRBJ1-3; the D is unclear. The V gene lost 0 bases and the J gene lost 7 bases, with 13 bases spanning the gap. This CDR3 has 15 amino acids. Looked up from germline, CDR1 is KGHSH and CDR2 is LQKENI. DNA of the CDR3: TGTGCCAGCTCACCACCGGAACGGGGTCGGAACACCATATATTTT. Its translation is CASSPPERGRNTIYF.

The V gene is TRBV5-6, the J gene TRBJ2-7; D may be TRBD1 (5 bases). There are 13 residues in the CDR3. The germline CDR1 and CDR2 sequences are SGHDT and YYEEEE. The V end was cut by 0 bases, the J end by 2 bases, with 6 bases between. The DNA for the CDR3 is TGTGCCAGCAGCTTGGCAGGGACCTACGAGCAGTACTTC. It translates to CASSLAGTYEQYF. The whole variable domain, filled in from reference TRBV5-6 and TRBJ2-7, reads DAGVTQSPTHLIKTRGQQVTLRCSPKSGHDTVSWYQQALGQGPQFIFQYYEEEERQRGNFPDRFSGHQFPNYSSELNVNALLLGDSALYLCASSLAGTYEQYFGPGTRLTVT.

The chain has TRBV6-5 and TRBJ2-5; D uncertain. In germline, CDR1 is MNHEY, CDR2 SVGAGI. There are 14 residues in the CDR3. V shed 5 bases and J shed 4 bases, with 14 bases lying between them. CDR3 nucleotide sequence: TGTGCCAGCAGTCCGGCGGTGGGCGGAGAGACCCAGTACTTC. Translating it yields CASSPAVGGETQYF.

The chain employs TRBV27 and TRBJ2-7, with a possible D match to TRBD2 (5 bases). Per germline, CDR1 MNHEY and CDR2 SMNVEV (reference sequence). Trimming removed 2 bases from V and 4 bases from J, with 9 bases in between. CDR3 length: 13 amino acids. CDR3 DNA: TGTGCCAGCAGTTTAAGACTAAATTACGAGCAGTACTTC. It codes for CASSLRLNYEQYF.